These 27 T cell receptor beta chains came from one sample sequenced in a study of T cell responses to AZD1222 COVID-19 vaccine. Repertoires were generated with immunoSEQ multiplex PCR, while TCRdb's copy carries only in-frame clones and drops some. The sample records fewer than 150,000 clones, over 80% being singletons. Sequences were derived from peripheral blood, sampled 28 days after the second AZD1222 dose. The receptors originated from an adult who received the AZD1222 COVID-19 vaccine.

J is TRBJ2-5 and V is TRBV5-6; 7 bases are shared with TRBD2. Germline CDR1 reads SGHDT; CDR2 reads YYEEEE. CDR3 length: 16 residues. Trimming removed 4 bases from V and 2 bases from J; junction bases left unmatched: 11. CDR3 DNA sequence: TGTGCCAGCAGCGGGGGGGAGAACAACCTACAAGAGACCCAGTACTTC. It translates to CASSGGENNLQETQYF.

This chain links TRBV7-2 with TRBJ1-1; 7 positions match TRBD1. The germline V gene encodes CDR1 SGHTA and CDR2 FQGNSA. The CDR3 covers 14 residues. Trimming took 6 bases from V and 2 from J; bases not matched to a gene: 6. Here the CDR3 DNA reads TGTGCCAGCAGGCTGGGACAGACTAACACTGAAGCTTTCTTT. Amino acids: CASRLGQTNTEAFF. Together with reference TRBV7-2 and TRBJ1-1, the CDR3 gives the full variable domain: GAGVSQSPSNKVTEKGKDVELRCDPISGHTALYWYRQSLGQGLEFLIYFQGNSAPDKSGLPSDRFSAERTGGSVSTLTIQRTQQEDSAVYLCASRLGQTNTEAFFGQGTRLTVV.

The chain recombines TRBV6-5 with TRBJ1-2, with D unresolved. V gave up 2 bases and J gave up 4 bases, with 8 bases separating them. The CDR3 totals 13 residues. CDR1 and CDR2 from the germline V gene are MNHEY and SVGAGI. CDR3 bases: TGTGCCAGCAGTTACGATGGCGGCTATGGCTACACCTTC. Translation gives CASSYDGGYGYTF.

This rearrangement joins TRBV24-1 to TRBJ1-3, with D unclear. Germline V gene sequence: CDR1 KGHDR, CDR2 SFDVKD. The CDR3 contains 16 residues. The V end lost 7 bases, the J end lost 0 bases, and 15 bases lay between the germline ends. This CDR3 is CATRGRDSSSGNTIYF. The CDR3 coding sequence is TGTGCCACCAGGGGAAGGGATTCGAGCTCTGGAAACACCATATATTTT.

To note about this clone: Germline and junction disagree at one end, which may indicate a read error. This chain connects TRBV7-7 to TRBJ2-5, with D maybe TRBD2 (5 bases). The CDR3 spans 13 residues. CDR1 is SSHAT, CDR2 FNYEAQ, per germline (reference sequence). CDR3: CASSPNGKETQYF. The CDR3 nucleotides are TGTGCTAGCAGCCCAAACGGGAAAGAGACCCAGTACTTC.

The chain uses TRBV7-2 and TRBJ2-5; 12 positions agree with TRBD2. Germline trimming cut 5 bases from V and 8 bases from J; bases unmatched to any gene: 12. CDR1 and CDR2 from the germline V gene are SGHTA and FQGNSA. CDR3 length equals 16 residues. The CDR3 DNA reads TGTGCCAGCAGCATTAGACTAGCGGGGGAAAGAGATACCCAGTACTTC. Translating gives CASSIRLAGERDTQYF. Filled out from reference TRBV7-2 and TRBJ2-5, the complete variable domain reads GAGVSQSPSNKVTEKGKDVELRCDPISGHTALYWYRQSLGQGLEFLIYFQGNSAPDKSGLPSDRFSAERTGGSVSTLTIQRTQQEDSAVYLCASSIRLAGERDTQYFGPGTRLLVL.

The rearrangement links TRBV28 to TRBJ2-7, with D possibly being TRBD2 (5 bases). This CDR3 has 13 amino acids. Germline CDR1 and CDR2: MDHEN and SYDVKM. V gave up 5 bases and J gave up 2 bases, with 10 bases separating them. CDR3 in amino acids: CASSKSGTYEQYF. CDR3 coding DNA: TGTGCCAGCAGTAAATCCGGGACCTACGAGCAGTACTTC.

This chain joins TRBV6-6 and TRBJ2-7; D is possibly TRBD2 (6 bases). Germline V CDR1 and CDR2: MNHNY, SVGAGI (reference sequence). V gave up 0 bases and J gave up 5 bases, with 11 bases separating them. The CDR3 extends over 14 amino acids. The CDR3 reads CASSYSMRENEQYF. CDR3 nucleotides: TGTGCCAGCAGTTACTCGATGCGGGAAAACGAGCAGTACTTC.

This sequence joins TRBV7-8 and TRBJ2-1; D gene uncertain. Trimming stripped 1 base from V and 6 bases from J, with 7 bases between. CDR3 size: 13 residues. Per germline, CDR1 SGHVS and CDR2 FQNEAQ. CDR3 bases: TGTGCCAGCAGCTTAGGGACCCGCAATGAGCAGTTCTTC. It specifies CASSLGTRNEQFF.

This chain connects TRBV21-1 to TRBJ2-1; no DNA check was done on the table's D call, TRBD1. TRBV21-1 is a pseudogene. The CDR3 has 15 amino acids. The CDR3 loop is CASSRGGTGGDEQFF. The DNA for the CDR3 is TGTGCCAGCAGCCGAGGGGGGACAGGGGGCGATGAGCAGTTCTTC.

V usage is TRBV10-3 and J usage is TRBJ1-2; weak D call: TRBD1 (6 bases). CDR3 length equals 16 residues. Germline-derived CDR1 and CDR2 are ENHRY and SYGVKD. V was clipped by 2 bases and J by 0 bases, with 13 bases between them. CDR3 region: CAISETSRTANYGYTF. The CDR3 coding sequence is TGTGCCATCAGTGAGACATCGCGGACAGCTAACTATGGCTACACCTTC.

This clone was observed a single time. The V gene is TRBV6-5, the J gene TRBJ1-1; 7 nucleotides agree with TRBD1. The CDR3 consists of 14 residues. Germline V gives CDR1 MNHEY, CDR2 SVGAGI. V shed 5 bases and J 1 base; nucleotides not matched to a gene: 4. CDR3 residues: CASSPRQGNTEAFF. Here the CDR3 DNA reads TGTGCCAGCAGTCCTAGACAGGGGAACACTGAAGCTTTCTTT.

The CDR3 nucleotides are TGCAGCGTTCGACCTATTGGGACATTCAATGAGCAGTTCTTC. Translation: CSVRPIGTFNEQFF. The chain has TRBV29-1 and TRBJ2-1, with D tentatively TRBD1 (6 bases). Looked up from germline, CDR1 is SQVTM and CDR2 is ANQGSEA. The V end lost 5 bases, the J end lost 6 bases, and 17 bases lay between the germline ends. The CDR3 runs to 14 residues.

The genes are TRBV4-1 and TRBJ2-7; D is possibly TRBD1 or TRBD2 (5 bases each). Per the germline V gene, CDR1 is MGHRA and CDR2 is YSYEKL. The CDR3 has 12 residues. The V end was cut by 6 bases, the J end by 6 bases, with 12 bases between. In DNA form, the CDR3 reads TGCGCCAGCAGGGGAACGGGGCTCGAGCAGTACTTC. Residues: CASRGTGLEQYF.

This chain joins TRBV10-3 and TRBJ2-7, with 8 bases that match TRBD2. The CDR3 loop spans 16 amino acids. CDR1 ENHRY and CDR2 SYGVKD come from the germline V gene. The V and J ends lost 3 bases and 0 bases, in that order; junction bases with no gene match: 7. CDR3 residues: CAISDLRGVLSYEQYF. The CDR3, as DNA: TGTGCCATCAGTGATTTGCGGGGGGTTCTCTCCTACGAGCAGTACTTC.

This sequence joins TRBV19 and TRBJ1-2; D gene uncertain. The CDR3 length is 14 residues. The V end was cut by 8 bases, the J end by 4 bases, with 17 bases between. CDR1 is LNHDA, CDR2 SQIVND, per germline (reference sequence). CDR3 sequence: CASGVVGVPYGYTF. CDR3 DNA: TGTGCCAGTGGCGTAGTCGGGGTACCCTATGGCTACACCTTC. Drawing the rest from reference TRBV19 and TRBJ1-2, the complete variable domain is DGGITQSPKYLFRKEGQNVTLSCEQNLNHDAMYWYRQDPGQGLRLIYYSQIVNDFQKGDIAEGYSVSREKKESFPLTVTSAQKNPTAFYLCASGVVGVPYGYTFGSGTRLTVV.

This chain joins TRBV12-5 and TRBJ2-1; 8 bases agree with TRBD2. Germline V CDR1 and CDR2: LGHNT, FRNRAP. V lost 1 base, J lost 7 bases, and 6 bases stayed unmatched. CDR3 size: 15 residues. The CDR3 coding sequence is TGTGCTAGTGGTTTGGATCGAGCGGGAGCAAATGAGCAGTTCTTC. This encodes CASGLDRAGANEQFF.

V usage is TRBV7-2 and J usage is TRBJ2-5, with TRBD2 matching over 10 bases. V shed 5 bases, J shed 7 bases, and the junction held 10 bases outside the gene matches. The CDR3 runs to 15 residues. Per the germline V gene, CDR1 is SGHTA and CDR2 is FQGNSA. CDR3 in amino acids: CASSPSGSYHGTQYF. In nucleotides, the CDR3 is TGTGCCAGCAGCCCTAGCGGGAGTTATCATGGGACCCAGTACTTC.

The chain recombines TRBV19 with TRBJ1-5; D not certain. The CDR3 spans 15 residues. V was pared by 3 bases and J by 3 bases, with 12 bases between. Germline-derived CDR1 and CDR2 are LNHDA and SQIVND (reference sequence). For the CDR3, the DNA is TGTGCCAGTAGTATGGAAGGGCGGGCCAATCAGCCCCAGCATTTT. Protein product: CASSMEGRANQPQHF.

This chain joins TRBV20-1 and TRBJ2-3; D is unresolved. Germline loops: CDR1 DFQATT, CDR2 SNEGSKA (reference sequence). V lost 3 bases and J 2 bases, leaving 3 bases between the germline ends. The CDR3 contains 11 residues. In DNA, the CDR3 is TGCAGTGCTAGCACCACAGATACGCAGTATTTT. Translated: CSASTTDTQYF.

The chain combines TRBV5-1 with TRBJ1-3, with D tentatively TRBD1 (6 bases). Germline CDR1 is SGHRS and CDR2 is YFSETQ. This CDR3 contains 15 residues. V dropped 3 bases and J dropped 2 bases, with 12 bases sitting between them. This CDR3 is CASSSSGAAGNTIYF. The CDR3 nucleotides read TGCGCCAGCAGCTCCTCAGGGGCTGCTGGAAACACCATATATTTT.

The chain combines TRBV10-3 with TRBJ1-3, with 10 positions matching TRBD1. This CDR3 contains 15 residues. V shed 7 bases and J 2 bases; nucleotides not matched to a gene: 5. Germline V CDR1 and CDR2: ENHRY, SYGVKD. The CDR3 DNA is TGTGCCATCACTCCGACAGGGGGCACTGGAAACACCATATATTTT. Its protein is CAITPTGGTGNTIYF.

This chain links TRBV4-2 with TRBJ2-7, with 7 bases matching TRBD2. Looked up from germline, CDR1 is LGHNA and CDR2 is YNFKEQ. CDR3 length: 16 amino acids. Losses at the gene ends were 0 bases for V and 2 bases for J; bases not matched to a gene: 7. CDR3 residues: CASSQEVGRVTYEQYF. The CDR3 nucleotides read TGTGCCAGCAGCCAAGAGGTAGGGAGGGTAACCTACGAGCAGTACTTC.

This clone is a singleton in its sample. The CDR3 loop is CASSIDSGQLNQPQHF. The CDR3 DNA is TGTGCCAGTAGTATAGATTCTGGACAGCTTAATCAGCCCCAGCATTTT. The chain joins TRBV19 to TRBJ1-5, with D tentatively TRBD1 (6 bases). The germline V and J ends were trimmed by 0 bases and 4 bases, with 13 bases remaining between them. There are 16 residues in the CDR3. The V gene's germline CDR1 is LNHDA and CDR2 SQIVND (reference sequence).

The CDR3 nucleotides read TGTGCCAGTAGTTCCAGGGGCTATCAGCCCCAGCATTTT. It yields the protein CASSSRGYQPQHF. The chain combines TRBV19 with TRBJ1-5; possibly TRBD1 for D (6 bases). In germline, CDR1 is LNHDA, CDR2 SQIVND (reference sequence). The length of the CDR3 is 13 residues. V was pared by 5 bases and J by 5 bases, with 10 bases between.

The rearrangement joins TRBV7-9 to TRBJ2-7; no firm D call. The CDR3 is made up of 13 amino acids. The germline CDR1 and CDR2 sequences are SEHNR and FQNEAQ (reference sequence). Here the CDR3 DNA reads TGTTTAACTGTCCGTGGTGGATCCTACGAGCAGTACTTC. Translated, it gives CLTVRGGSYEQYF.

CDR3 residues: CSVEDTVLTYNEQFF. The CDR3 coding sequence is TGCAGCGTTGAAGATACCGTCTTAACCTACAATGAGCAGTTCTTC. The chain uses TRBV29-1 and TRBJ2-1; D not resolved. The germline CDR1 and CDR2 sequences are SQVTM and ANQGSEA. Trimming stripped 0 bases from V and 2 bases from J, with 11 bases between. The CDR3 contains 15 residues.